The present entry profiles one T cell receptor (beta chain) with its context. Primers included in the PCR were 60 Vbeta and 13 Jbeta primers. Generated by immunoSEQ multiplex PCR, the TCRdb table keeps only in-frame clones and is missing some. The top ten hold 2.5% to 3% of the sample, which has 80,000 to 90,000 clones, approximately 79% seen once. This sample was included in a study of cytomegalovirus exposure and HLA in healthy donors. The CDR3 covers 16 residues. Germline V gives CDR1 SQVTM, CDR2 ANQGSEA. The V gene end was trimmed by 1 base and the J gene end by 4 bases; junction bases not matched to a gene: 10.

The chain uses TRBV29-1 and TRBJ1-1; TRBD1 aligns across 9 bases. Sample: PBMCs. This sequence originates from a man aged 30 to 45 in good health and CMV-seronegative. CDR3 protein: CSVEGQGGFGGTEAFF. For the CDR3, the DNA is TGCAGCGTTGAAGGACAGGGGGGTTTTGGCGGCACTGAAGCTTTCTTT.